These 13 T cell receptor beta chains were sequenced from one sample in a study of blood T cell repertoires in COVID-19. Libraries were prepared by immunoSEQ multiplex PCR; TCRdb keeps only in-frame clonotypes and omits some of them. Here the sample spans about 180,000 clones, around 88% being singletons. Sequenced input: peripheral blood. The receptors stem from a woman in her thirties with acute or convalescent COVID-19.

The V call is TRBV5-1, the J call TRBJ1-6, with a weak D call TRBD1 (6 bases). V was shortened by 4 bases and J by 6 bases, with 11 bases between the two germline ends. The CDR3 contains 14 residues. Per the germline V gene, CDR1 is SGHRS and CDR2 is YFSETQ. The CDR3 spells CASSPGTTNSPLHF. In nucleotides, the CDR3 is TGCGCCAGCAGCCCCGGGACAACTAATTCACCCCTCCACTTT.

The chain employs TRBV24-1 and TRBJ1-5, with TRBD1 matching over 8 bases. Trimming at V came to 3 bases and at J to 6 bases, leaving 9 bases not matched to a gene. The CDR3 sequence is 16 residues long. Germline V CDR1 and CDR2: KGHDR, SFDVKD. The CDR3 here is CATSDRNQGAGQPQHF. In nucleotides, the CDR3 is TGTGCCACCAGTGATAGAAATCAGGGGGCTGGTCAGCCCCAGCATTTT.

The chain recombines TRBV13 with TRBJ2-7; 16 nucleotides align to TRBD2. J was trimmed by 2 bases and V by 4 bases; bases with no gene match: 5. Looked up from germline, CDR1 is PRHDT and CDR2 is FYEKMQ (reference sequence). CDR3 size: 17 residues. CDR3: CASSSGTSGRAPYEQYF. DNA of the CDR3: TGTGCCAGCAGCTCGGGGACTAGCGGGAGGGCCCCCTACGAGCAGTACTTC.

The chain carries TRBV11-3 and TRBJ1-1; D unresolved. The CDR3 is 8 residues long. The germline V gene has CDR1 SGHNT and CDR2 YENEEA. The V end lost 9 bases, the J end lost 11 bases, and 7 bases lay between the germline ends. Here the CDR3 reads CASLEAFF. In DNA form, the CDR3 reads TGTGCCAGTTTGGAGGCTTTCTTT.

V usage is TRBV28 and J usage is TRBJ1-1, with D maybe TRBD1 (5 bases). Trimming stripped 2 bases from V and 4 bases from J, with 11 bases between. The germline gives CDR1 MDHEN, CDR2 SYDVKM. The CDR3 covers 14 residues. This CDR3 is CASSLGRGSTEAFF. The CDR3 DNA sequence: TGTGCCAGCAGTTTAGGGCGGGGGAGCACTGAAGCTTTCTTT.

J is TRBJ2-7 and V is TRBV5-5; D is undetermined. Germline values: CDR1 SGHKS, CDR2 YYEKEE (reference sequence). The V and J ends lost 4 bases and 7 bases respectively, with 12 bases between them. This CDR3 is built from 12 residues. The CDR3 loop reads CASSPGLREQYF. CDR3 coding DNA: TGTGCCAGCAGCCCAGGCCTCCGGGAGCAGTACTTC.

V is TRBV7-2 and J is TRBJ1-5; D perhaps matches TRBD1 (5 bases). The germline CDR1 and CDR2 sequences are SGHTA and FQGNSA. Trimming shortened V by 3 bases and J by 4 bases, and 7 bases separated the two germline ends. The CDR3 runs 13 residues. The CDR3 here is CASSFTGNQPQHF. CDR3 sequence (DNA): TGTGCCAGCAGCTTTACAGGTAATCAGCCCCAGCATTTT.

V gene TRBV7-9 combines with J gene TRBJ2-2; D is undetermined. V shed 3 bases and J shed 8 bases, with 4 bases lying between them. This CDR3 is 11 amino acids long. CDR1 SEHNR and CDR2 FQNEAQ come from the germline V gene (reference sequence). CDR3 in amino acids: CASSFAGELFF. The CDR3 DNA follows: TGTGCCAGCAGCTTTGCGGGGGAGCTGTTTTTT.

The gene calls are TRBV5-4 and TRBJ1-1, with D hard to call. Trimming took off 0 bases at V and 0 bases at J, with 6 bases between the two ends. Germline-derived CDR1 and CDR2 are SGHNT and YYREEE (reference sequence). The CDR3 covers 14 residues. CDR3 sequence (DNA): TGTGCCAGCAGCTTGGGGCTGGTGAACACTGAAGCTTTCTTT. Amino acid sequence: CASSLGLVNTEAFF.

This clone has just one count. The chain carries TRBV29-1 and TRBJ1-2; 9 nucleotides line up with TRBD1. With V trimmed by 6 bases and J by 6 bases, 2 bases remained unmatched. Per the germline V gene, CDR1 is SQVTM and CDR2 is ANQGSEA. The CDR3 is made up of 11 amino acids. This CDR3 reads CSVGTGHGYTF. CDR3 DNA: TGCAGCGTCGGGACAGGGCATGGCTACACCTTC.

This chain links TRBV28 with TRBJ2-7, with TRBD1 matching 8 bases. This CDR3 has 14 residues. Germline V CDR1 and CDR2: MDHEN, SYDVKM. V dropped 8 bases and J dropped 4; count of bases not matched to a gene: 10. CDR3: CASRRDRLGYEQYF. The DNA for the CDR3 is TGTGCCAGCCGCCGGGACAGGTTAGGATACGAGCAGTACTTC.

The rearrangement joins TRBV2 to TRBJ2-7, with a possible D match to TRBD1 (5 bases). Trimming left V 9 bases short and J 6 bases short, with 24 bases between. The germline gives CDR1 SNHLY, CDR2 FYNNEI. This CDR3 contains 15 residues. The chain's CDR3 is CARDPTELQAGEQYF. The CDR3 DNA follows: TGTGCCAGAGATCCCACTGAATTACAGGCAGGCGAGCAGTACTTC.

This chain joins TRBV4-2 and TRBJ1-5, with 8 bases matching TRBD1. CDR1 and CDR2 from the germline V gene are LGHNA and YNFKEQ. This CDR3 spans 14 amino acids. V lost 3 bases and J lost 5; bases outside the gene matches: 3. The CDR3 reads CASSHNRGDQPQHF. The CDR3 bases are TGTGCCAGCAGCCACAACAGGGGGGATCAGCCCCAGCATTTT.